A single T cell receptor beta chain is shown here with its context. Its specific antigen is unknown. The sample holds no much larger clone one base away, and base qualities are not on file. The cohort was made up of 666 healthy bone marrow donors. At the time of sampling, all cohort members were nominally healthy, though unrecorded immune exposures were likely present. The donor tested CMV seropositive and was one of the 289 seropositive cohort members. A peripheral blood sample was collected from each donor, and TCR beta sequencing was performed on peripheral blood mononuclear cells. The Qiagen DNeasy Blood Extraction Kit was used to extract genomic DNA from the blood cell samples. This specimen belongs to a study of cytomegalovirus exposure and HLA in healthy donors (dated by TCRdb to about 2017). Broadly, across the study: An earlier analysis of approximately 640 of the donors reported 250 to 300 Gb of sequence data and around 110 million unique TCR beta sequences from approximately 180 million T cells. An early release that covered more than 550 HLA-typed donors contained 250 to 350 gigabases of sequencing data and 65 million to 100 million unique TCR sequences. Of the roughly 390 genotyped donors, 65% to 90% fell in the genetic ancestry cluster associated with self-reported Caucasian donors. The study aimed to test whether cataloging public T cell receptors could reveal signatures of past pathogen exposure. The T cell repertoires of under 750 subjects were profiled by immunosequencing and related to cytomegalovirus serostatus. Along with the 666-subject first cohort, a separate validation cohort of 120 different subjects was used. The study combined high-throughput TCR immunosequencing, statistical association of individual TCRs with disease status, and machine learning to predict cytomegalovirus infection status. A later analysis re-examined previously published TCR beta repertoires from 500 to 700 donors and added high-resolution HLA genotyping to investigate patterns of TCR occurrence. The later analysis used no new phenotypic data to find candidate immune exposures, relying instead on TCR beta sequences and their occurrence across donors. In an earlier analysis of 550 to 700 of the donors, high-throughput TCR beta sequencing was used to judge whether each TCR beta V gene segment behaved as functional or pseudogenic. Donor age, sex, ethnicity and CMV serostatus were collected together with the repertoire data. Genome-wide SNP genotypes for about three fifths of the 666 donors were used in a later genetic analysis, which treated that subset as a discovery cohort. All discovery cohort repertoires had been generated on a single sequencing platform. HLA typing covered class I and class II loci at four-digit resolution. The number of donors typed differed by locus, with about 629-630 for A, B, C, DRB1 and DQB1, 522 for DQA1, over 600 for DPA1, and 472 for DPB1. A handful of DR-DQ haplotypes were handled as single units for association and clustering because linkage in the cohort was strong. On average, roughly 200,000 unique TCR beta nucleotide sequences were sequenced per donor among a few hundred genotyped donors of the cohort, with roughly 18% of those sequences being non-productive. The paper's findings and limits, for the study overall: Linkage disequilibrium might explain the correlated functional status among segregating V segments, but an unknown experimental factor could not be ruled out. A later analysis found that HLA-associated TCR beta chains were more clonally expanded and had lower generation probabilities than equally common non-associated chains. In a later analysis, TCR association rates were found to vary across HLA loci, with the most associated TCRs seen for DRB1 alleles and the fewest for HLA-C alleles. It was suggested by the authors that the approach could potentially be generalized to other disease states and immunological phenotypes. In the study, about 150 TCR beta chains were listed as associated with cytomegalovirus. A cluster of highly shared sequence variants was judged likely to be a technical artifact of the sequencing pipeline. Several of the top co-occurrence clusters appeared to be linked to parvovirus B19, influenza, CMV and Epstein-Barr virus, according to a later analysis. A further reported finding was that TCR beta sequences accurately predicted the HLA-A and HLA-B alleles for most subjects in the first cohort. A later genetic analysis reported fewer N-insertions in productive TCRs among donors in an Asian-associated ancestry cluster than the approximately 700-donor mean. According to a later analysis, most CMV-associated TCR beta chains appeared to be HLA-restricted, and the HLA associations seemed to be driven largely by CMV exposure. Three of the identified cytomegalovirus-associated TCR beta chains were confirmed in vitro to be specific for cytomegalovirus antigens. When HLA alleles, especially DR and DQ, strongly co-occurred, attributing TCR associations to individual alleles was difficult. Only TCR beta chains were sequenced in this cohort, and the absence of alpha or paired-chain data limited detectable features. HLA typing was unavailable for some donors at each locus, so association tests used only the typed subset. The only immune exposure information available for the cohort was CMV serostatus. In an earlier analysis of about 550 of the donors, most TCR beta V segments were observed in productive rearrangements about 90% or about 30% of the time, broadly matching IMGT annotations. In both the original and validation cohorts, the classifier was reported to diagnose cytomegalovirus status with high specificity and sensitivity. The presence/absence analyses assumed that sequencing depth was roughly uniform across donors, and that assumption may not be true. The earlier analysis of 587 of the donors excluded some 15 rarely observed V segments, including chromosome 9 orphons, because counts were too low. Most TCR sequences were seen in very few donors, while some public TCRs were found in many individuals. A later analysis associated about 16,000 TCR beta sequences with specific HLA alleles at a false discovery rate of 0.05. A later genetic analysis associated a missense DCLRE1C variant with V-gene and J-gene trimming of TCR beta chains, and an independent cohort replicated the association.

Libraries were prepared through the immunoSEQ multiplex PCR assay. The multiplex PCR relied on a mix of 60 forward primers for TCR Vbeta segments and 13 reverse primers for TCR Jbeta segments. Amplification of the CDR3 region of rearranged TCR beta genes was performed with a multiplex PCR assay on genomic DNA. The Illumina HiSeq System was used to sequence the amplified TCR beta libraries as 87-base-pair reads. Concerning the study's data processing: A later analysis counted approximately 74 million unique TCR beta chains across the 650 to 700 repertoires, and around 9.9 million of these chains were shared by at least two donors. A nearest-neighbor algorithm error-corrected the raw reads and collapsed the reads into unique sequences, merging closely related sequences to remove PCR and sequencing errors. CDR3 sequences were aligned to IMGT reference sequences to assign V, D and J gene segments. Each retained sequence needed at least a six-nucleotide match to both a V gene segment and a J gene segment. A rearrangement was called productive if the CDR3 had no stop codons and remained in frame with V and J, and every other rearrangement was called non-productive. Following IMGT convention, CDR3 was defined as the stretch from the second conserved V-encoded cysteine up to the conserved J-encoded phenylalanine. The earlier analysis of more than 450 of the donors excluded sequences that lacked an unambiguous match to a single V gene segment. In an earlier analysis of some 590 of the donors, a V segment was called functional when productive rearrangements were above 56.7%, and segregating when the standard deviation between donors exceeded 5%. A statistical classification framework was built to diagnose cytomegalovirus status from the catalog of TCR beta chain sequences. In a later analysis, V and J genes were assigned by comparing TCR nucleotide sequences against IMGT/GENE-DB human TR gene sequences. The TCRdist pipeline was used in a later analysis to assign CDR3 sequences and most-parsimonious VDJ recombination scenarios. In a later analysis, every TCR beta chain was defined by the combination of its CDR3 amino acid sequence and its V-gene family, and reads without a unique V-gene family were dropped. In a later analysis, 450 to 600 highly shared, low-generation-probability nucleotide sequences were removed to address suspected cross-contamination and a sequencing artifact. In a later analysis, a clonal expansion index for each public chain was calculated from normalized within-repertoire ranks of inferred template counts. In a later analysis, generation probabilities were computed with a VDJ recombination model fitted to out-of-frame rearrangements, and the resulting probabilities were checked against IGoR. In a later analysis, hypergeometric tests were used to score TCR-TCR, TCR-HLA and TCR-CMV co-occurrence, with a repertoire-size bias correction applied to TCR pairs. A later analysis estimated false discovery rates by permuting HLA or CMV assignments 20 times. In a later analysis, co-occurring TCRs were grouped using DBSCAN, with TCRdist sequence similarity added in when clustering inside HLA-allele-positive subsets. Repertoires with fewer than 30,000 or more than 120,000 public chains were left out of co-occurrence clustering, as were five repertoires with anomalous nucleotide sharing. TCRdb's version of the immuneACCESS table is confined to in-frame rearrangements and falls short of the full clone set. An unresolved V gene accounts for under half of the shortfall where checked; the remainder is of unknown origin. The V and J calls and clone size are taken from that table; D and trimming were inferred from the DNA. The sample has fewer than 250,000 clones on record, 70% to 80% of them singletons. The ten most abundant clones make up over 2% of the sample.

Sequenced sample: PBMCs. This clonotype originated in a woman under 40 in good health and CMV-seropositive.

The nucleotides are TGTGCCAGCGAGGTGGGGCAGGGTGGCTACACCTTC. This encodes CASEVGQGGYTF. The chain is assembled from TRBV27 and TRBJ1-2, and perhaps TRBD1 as D gene, on 5 matching bases. V is shortened by 8 bases, J by 7 bases, and the region joining them spans 14 bases. Reading the germline V gene (reference sequence) gives CDR1 MNHEY and CDR2 SMNVEV. The CDR3, cysteine through phenylalanine, is 12 amino acids long. Just CDR3 DNA is preserved here, 36 bases in frame from base 1.